This T cell receptor (beta chain) was obtained from a study of T cell responses to AZD1222 COVID-19 vaccine. V was pared by 6 bases and J by 1 base, with 12 bases between. The CDR3 totals 14 residues. The germline V gene has CDR1 MDHEN and CDR2 SYDVKM. Sequencing used immunoSEQ multiplex PCR; TCRdb keeps in-frame clones, though not all of them. The data show some 83,000 clones, 89% seen once. This sequence originates from an adult who received the AZD1222 COVID-19 vaccine. This chain connects TRBV28 to TRBJ1-1, with D maybe TRBD1 (6 bases). The sample consisted of peripheral blood, taken 28 days after the second AZD1222 dose. In DNA form, the CDR3 reads TGTGCCAGCAGCGCCGGGACAAAGAACACTGAAGCTTTCTTT. This translates into CASSAGTKNTEAFF.